This entry features one T cell receptor (beta chain) sequence. Its antigen is not identified. 60 Vbeta and 13 Jbeta primers were used in PCR. Method: immunoSEQ multiplex PCR; TCRdb's copy keeps in-frame clones and lacks some. This repertoire includes about 160,000 clones. This entry belongs to a study of cytomegalovirus exposure and HLA in healthy donors. Study-wide background: Unique TCR beta sequences numbering about 100 million came from approximately 180 million T cells in an earlier analysis.

The study's findings and limits: Analyses of presence and absence presupposed an approximately uniform sequencing depth across donors. Accounts indicate the classifier identified cytomegalovirus status with strong specificity and sensitivity. It was shown in a later analysis that HLA-associated TCR beta chains were more clonally expanded than other, equally common chains.

Germline loops: CDR1 LNHDA, CDR2 SQIVND (reference sequence). V gave up 1 base and J gave up 5 bases, with 15 bases separating them. The CDR3 has 15 amino acids. Material: PBMCs. The sequence was obtained from a man aged 25 to 45 in good health and CMV-seronegative. The chain carries TRBV19 and TRBJ2-7; D perhaps matches TRBD2 (6 bases). The DNA for the CDR3 is TGTGCCAGTAGTATAGGAACGGGAGCAGTCCACGAGCAGTACTTC. Protein: CASSIGTGAVHEQYF. The full variable domain, completed using reference TRBV19 and TRBJ2-7, is DGGITQSPKYLFRKEGQNVTLSCEQNLNHDAMYWYRQDPGQGLRLIYYSQIVNDFQKGDIAEGYSVSREKKESFPLTVTSAQKNPTAFYLCASSIGTGAVHEQYFGPGTRLTVT.